This T cell receptor (beta chain) originates from a study of T cells in Graves' hyperthyroidism and ophthalmopathy. On the study more broadly: Any treatment followed the collection of peripheral blood at initial diagnosis. Overall study findings and caveats: The model's output predicted ophthalmopathy at a median of 6.5 months prior to onset. Among thyroid clonotypes expanded above 0.001, most also appeared in blood.

V lost 5 bases and J lost 9, with 17 bases in between. This CDR3 is 13 amino acids long. From germline, CDR1 is LGHDT and CDR2 YNNKEL (reference sequence). This clonotype appeared many times. Its matching antigen is unknown. RNA transcripts were the template for amplifying TCR beta CDR3 regions. The study used the HTBI primer set for a first-round RT-PCR of the TCR CDR3. TCRdb processed the multiplex PCR reads anew with MiXCR; each CDR3 protein has one entry. The sample includes hundreds of thousands of distinct CDR3 sequences, about 20% of them seen just once. Lactation, pregnancy, other autoimmune disease or uncontrolled infection excluded patients.

The clonotype comes from a man aged 25-40 years with Graves' ophthalmopathy. The chain couples TRBV3-1 to TRBJ2-7; TRBD1 might be the D (5 bases). The sequenced sample was blood. The CDR3 sequence is CASSSGPPTAQYF. DNA of the CDR3: TGTGCCAGCAGCTCAGGGCCCCCGACGGCGCAGTACTTC.